These 20 T cell receptor beta chains share one sample of origin, sequenced in a study of T-cell reconstitution after alpha-beta-depleted transplantation in children. Using unique molecular identifiers, the investigators prepared the TCRbeta library. TCRdb re-called the PCR reads through MiXCR, storing one row per CDR3 protein. Among about 400,000 distinct CDR3 sequences listed, roughly 16% were seen once. The sample consisted of PBMCs, mostly from graft donor cells, taken 360 days after TCRalphabeta/CD19-depleted stem cell transplant. These receptor sequences come from a boy younger than two who had a stem cell transplant for Wiskott-Aldrich syndrome, so the T cells may come from the graft donor.

The V gene is TRBV6-5, the J gene TRBJ1-6; no clear D gene. Germline V gives CDR1 MNHEY, CDR2 SVGAGI. V lost 6 bases to trimming and J lost 9 bases, with 18 bases between them. The CDR3 consists of 15 residues. The CDR3 reads CASSYGSYSGSPLHF. The CDR3 bases are TGTGCCAGCAGCTACGGATCTTACAGTGGTTCACCCCTCCACTTT.

This clonotype was recorded many times. The chain combines TRBV5-1 with TRBJ2-1; tentative D call: TRBD1 (5 bases). The length of the CDR3 is 14 residues. V was shortened by 5 bases and J by 5 bases, with 14 bases between the two germline ends. Per the germline V gene, CDR1 is SGHRS and CDR2 is YFSETQ. DNA of the CDR3: TGCGCCAGCAGATCCTATCTAGGGGACAATGAGCAGTTCTTC. This gives the protein CASRSYLGDNEQFF.

This clonotype has more than one count but fewer than ten. DNA for the CDR3: TGTGCCAGCCGGGGAAGTTTCACAGATACGCAGTATTTT. It translates to CASRGSFTDTQYF. J is TRBJ2-3 and V is TRBV12-3 or TRBV12-4; possible D gene TRBD2, 5 bases. V shed 8 bases and J shed 2 bases, with 11 bases lying between them. This CDR3 region has 13 residues.

The rearrangement uses TRBV29-1 and TRBJ1-2; D gene unclear. The CDR3 loop spans 11 amino acids. Germline loops: CDR1 SQVTM, CDR2 ANQGSEA. Deletions cut 2 bases from V and 4 bases from J, with 5 bases between. CDR3 region: CSVERLYGYTF. In nucleotides, the CDR3 is TGCAGCGTTGAAAGACTCTATGGCTACACCTTC.

This clonotype was found many times. This chain links TRBV4-2 with TRBJ2-5; TRBD1 matches at 11 bases. The V gene end was trimmed by 4 bases and the J gene end by 3 bases; junction bases not matched to a gene: 4. CDR1 LGHNA and CDR2 YNFKEQ come from the germline V gene. The CDR3 length is 15 residues. The CDR3: CASSPGQGAEETQYF. CDR3 coding DNA: TGTGCCAGCAGCCCTGGACAGGGGGCGGAAGAGACCCAGTACTTC.

This chain links TRBV5-5 with TRBJ2-3; TRBD2 is a possible D gene (6 bases). The V and J ends lost 4 bases and 6 bases respectively, with 18 bases between them. CDR1 is SGHKS, CDR2 YYEKEE, per germline (reference sequence). This CDR3 contains 15 residues. The DNA of the CDR3 is TGTGCCAGCAGCCCTGGGGCTAGCGACGAGGATACGCAGTATTTT. As protein: CASSPGASDEDTQYF.

The sample holds a few counts of this clonotype. The rearrangement uses TRBV5-1 and TRBJ2-5; 9 nucleotides line up with TRBD2. Germline V gives CDR1 SGHRS, CDR2 YFSETQ. The CDR3 extends over 13 amino acids. V lost 5 bases, J lost 3 bases, and 2 bases stayed unmatched. The chain's CDR3 is CASRGLAKETQYF. CDR3 bases: TGCGCCAGCAGAGGACTAGCGAAAGAGACCCAGTACTTC.

This clonotype was seen a handful of times. The CDR3 DNA is TGTGCCAGCGAAGTTTTTACAGCAGATACGCAGTATTTT. Translation gives CASEVFTADTQYF. The V call is TRBV7-9, the J call TRBJ2-3; D is unclear. Per germline, CDR1 SEHNR and CDR2 FQNEAQ (reference sequence). The CDR3 loop spans 13 amino acids. The V gene lost 8 bases and the J gene lost 4 bases, with 13 bases spanning the gap.

This clonotype was seen a few times. The CDR3 region is CSAGTSGSILNEQFF. In nucleotides, the CDR3 is TGCAGTGCCGGGACTAGCGGGAGCATTTTGAATGAGCAGTTCTTC. The chain joins TRBV20-1 to TRBJ2-1; 14 bases fit TRBD2. V shed 6 bases and J 7 bases; nucleotides not matched to a gene: 8. Per germline, CDR1 DFQATT and CDR2 SNEGSKA (reference sequence). The CDR3 is 15 amino acids.

In its sample, this clonotype was seen a few times. The chain links TRBV25-1 to TRBJ2-3; 12 bases are a match to TRBD1. The germline gives CDR1 MGHDK, CDR2 SYGVNS. The CDR3 runs 17 residues. V lost 2 bases to trimming and J lost 7 bases; unmatched junction nucleotides: 10. In DNA, the CDR3 is TGTGCCAGCAGTGAAATCAGGGGACAGGGGGCTCCTCATACGCAGTATTTT. Amino acid sequence: CASSEIRGQGAPHTQYF.

This clonotype was seen more than once but under ten times. The gene calls are TRBV12-3 or TRBV12-4 and TRBJ1-2, with D perhaps matching TRBD1 (5 bases). Trimming cost V 2 bases and J 1 base, with 14 bases left between them. CDR3 length: 16 amino acids. CDR3 coding DNA: TGTGCCAGCAGTTTACCTGGGGGGGGTCGTAACTATGGCTACACCTTC. Its translation: CASSLPGGGRNYGYTF.

The chain links TRBV20-1 to TRBJ2-7; D ambiguous. The germline V gene encodes CDR1 DFQATT and CDR2 SNEGSKA (reference sequence). V shed 1 base and J shed 5 bases, with 6 bases lying between them. The length of the CDR3 is 11 residues. CDR3 DNA sequence: TGCAGTGCTAGAGTGTACGACGAGCAGTACTTC. Protein: CSARVYDEQYF.

The gene calls are TRBV5-6 and TRBJ2-2; 9 nucleotides line up with TRBD1. The CDR3 is made up of 20 amino acids. Germline CDR1 reads SGHDT; CDR2 reads YYEEEE. V was clipped by 4 bases and J by 0 bases; unmatched bases: 16. The chain's CDR3 is CASSGDRVVVGRANTGELFF. For the CDR3, the DNA is TGTGCCAGCAGCGGGGACAGGGTTGTTGTAGGGCGCGCGAACACCGGGGAGCTGTTTTTT. Full variable domain (outside the CDR3, taken from reference TRBV5-6 and TRBJ2-2): DAGVTQSPTHLIKTRGQQVTLRCSPKSGHDTVSWYQQALGQGPQFIFQYYEEEERQRGNFPDRFSGHQFPNYSSELNVNALLLGDSALYLCASSGDRVVVGRANTGELFFGEGSRLTVL.

This rearrangement joins TRBV6-6 to TRBJ2-2; D unclear. V lost 6 bases to trimming and J lost 6 bases, with 8 bases between them. The CDR3 has 12 residues. Germline CDR1 is MNHNY and CDR2 is SVGAGI (reference sequence). CDR3 DNA: TGTGCCAGCAGGGTGGCGTCCGGGGAGCTGTTTTTT. Translated: CASRVASGELFF.

This sequence joins TRBV9 and TRBJ2-3; 9 bases agree with TRBD2. This CDR3 comprises 15 residues. Germline assignment: CDR1 SGDLS and CDR2 YYNGEE. V shed 2 bases, J shed 4 bases, and the junction held 5 bases outside the gene matches. The CDR3 DNA is TGTGCCAGCAGCGTCGGACTAGCGCCATCAGATACGCAGTATTTT. Its protein product is CASSVGLAPSDTQYF.

The DNA of the CDR3 is TGTGCCACCAGTGATTTTGGCAATGAGCAGTTCTTC. Protein sequence: CATSDFGNEQFF. This rearrangement joins TRBV24-1 to TRBJ2-1, with no clear D. The V end lost 1 base, the J end lost 6 bases, and 3 bases lay between the germline ends. Germline V CDR1 and CDR2: KGHDR, SFDVKD. The CDR3 runs to 12 residues.

This clonotype was counted at least ten times. The genes are TRBV4-1 and TRBJ2-3; a weak D match, TRBD1 (5 bases). There are 14 residues in the CDR3. Deletions cut 4 bases from V and 6 bases from J, with 14 bases between. CDR1 is MGHRA and CDR2 is YSYEKL in the germline V gene. Here the CDR3 reads CASSLTPRADTQYF. In DNA form, the CDR3 reads TGCGCCAGCAGCCTAACCCCCAGGGCCGATACGCAGTATTTT.

This clonotype was counted a few times. The CDR3 sequence is CAISSGTTPDTQYF. In DNA, the CDR3 is TGTGCCATCAGTTCCGGGACTACCCCCGATACGCAGTATTTT. This chain connects TRBV10-3 to TRBJ2-3; TRBD2 aligns across 7 bases. This CDR3 region has 14 residues. After removal of 5 bases from V and 6 bases from J, the junction contained 8 bases not matched to a gene. Germline lookup yields CDR1 ENHRY and CDR2 SYGVKD.

This clonotype has a handful of counts. The CDR3 nucleotides are TGTGCCAGCAGTCCAGAGAATTCGGATACGCAGTATTTT. The encoded protein is CASSPENSDTQYF. The chain combines TRBV27 with TRBJ2-3, with no clear D. There are 13 residues in the CDR3. V lost 5 bases and J 6 bases, leaving 12 bases between the germline ends. The germline CDR1 and CDR2 sequences are MNHEY and SMNVEV (reference sequence).

This clonotype was picked up many times. The chain is built from TRBV28 and TRBJ2-5; maybe TRBD1 (5 bases). In germline, CDR1 is MDHEN, CDR2 SYDVKM. V lost 5 bases, J lost 1 base, and 17 bases lay in between. The CDR3 contains 16 residues. CDR3 region: CASSTRAQGTQETQYF. CDR3 DNA sequence: TGTGCCAGCAGTACCAGGGCCCAGGGAACCCAAGAGACCCAGTACTTC.